The rows below give T cell receptor beta chains drawn from one sample of a study of T cells after posttransplantation cyclophosphamide. The assay was immunoSEQ multiplex PCR, and TCRdb's table has in-frame clones only and misses some. The sample has about 24,000 clones, roughly 86% seen once; the top ten hold around 5.8%. The sample comprised PBMCs. Receptors originate from an older woman with a blood cancer, CMV-positive, and with a related stem cell donor. CDR3s include the opening cysteine and the closing phenylalanine or tryptophan. Each record gives: J gene, V gene, clone size, D gene, CDR3 protein, CDR3 DNA. A D gene is named only where the DNA matches it firmly. Size tells how often a clone was seen (once, few, many) or the class of an expanded clone, and some rows leave it out.

J: TRBJ2-1; V: TRBV30; size: NA; D: NA; CDR3: CACIRDSTYNEQFF; DNA: TGTGCCTGCATCCGGGACTCCACCTACAATGAGCAGTTCTTC
J: TRBJ1-5; V: TRBV30; size: NA; D: NA; CDR3: CAWSAQGPQHF; DNA: TGTGCCTGGAGTGCCCAGGGGCCCCAGCATTTT
J: TRBJ2-1; V: TRBV29-1; size: NA; D: TRBD2; CDR3: CSGQRENNEQFF; DNA: TGCAGCGGACAGCGGGAGAACAATGAGCAGTTCTTC
J: TRBJ2-1; V: TRBV5-1; size: NA; D: NA; CDR3: CASSSEGSRSYNEQFF; DNA: TGCGCCAGCAGCTCGGAGGGCTCCCGGTCCTACAATGAGCAGTTCTTC
J: TRBJ2-7; V: TRBV2; size: NA; D: NA; CDR3: CASSRQVPYEQYF; DNA: TGTGCCAGTTCGCGACAGGTCCCCTACGAGCAGTACTTC
J: TRBJ2-1; V: TRBV7-2; size: once; D: NA; CDR3: CASSWRALGNEQFF; DNA: TGTGCCAGCAGTTGGCGGGCTTTAGGCAATGAGCAGTTCTTC
J: TRBJ2-1; V: TRBV5-1; size: NA; D: NA; CDR3: CASRTVAGTYNEQFF; DNA: TGCGCCAGCAGGACGGTGGCGGGCACCTACAATGAGCAGTTCTTC
J: TRBJ1-2; V: TRBV5-1; size: NA; D: NA; CDR3: CASSFGEGNYGYTF; DNA: TGCGCCAGCAGCTTCGGGGAGGGGAACTATGGCTACACCTTC
J: TRBJ2-7; V: TRBV19; size: NA; D: NA; CDR3: CASSIAFRSSEQYF; DNA: TGTGCCAGTAGTATAGCTTTTAGGAGCTCCGAGCAGTACTTC
J: TRBJ2-1; V: TRBV4-2; size: NA; D: TRBD2; CDR3: CASSGTSGSNEQFF; DNA: TGTGCCAGCAGCGGGACTAGCGGGAGCAATGAGCAGTTCTTC
J: TRBJ1-3; V: TRBV12-5; size: few; D: NA; CDR3: CASASGRAYTIYF; DNA: TGTGCTAGTGCTTCTGGCAGGGCTTACACCATATATTTT
J: TRBJ1-5; V: TRBV5-4; size: few; D: NA; CDR3: CAWTGGEGHSNQPQHF; DNA: TGTGCCTGGACGGGGGGGGAAGGCCATAGCAATCAGCCCCAGCATTTT
J: TRBJ2-3; V: TRBV5-4; size: NA; D: TRBD1; CDR3: CASSLGRGLNTQYF; DNA: TGTGCCAGCAGTCTGGGCAGGGGGTTGAATACGCAGTATTTT
J: TRBJ2-3; V: TRBV5-4; size: NA; D: NA; CDR3: CASSLTGVSTDTQYF; DNA: TGTGCCAGCAGCCTGACAGGCGTAAGCACAGATACGCAGTATTTT
J: TRBJ2-7; V: TRBV5-1; size: NA; D: NA; CDR3: CASSFELGYEQYF; DNA: TGCGCCAGCAGCTTCGAGCTAGGCTACGAGCAGTACTTC
J: TRBJ1-1; V: TRBV19; size: NA; D: TRBD1; CDR3: CASSIIQGFGFYF; DNA: TGTGCCAGTAGTATAATACAGGGGTTCGGTTTCTATTTT
J: TRBJ2-3; V: TRBV10-1; size: NA; D: NA; CDR3: CASSESREGSTDTQYF; DNA: TGCGCCAGCAGTGAGTCGAGGGAAGGGAGCACAGATACGCAGTATTTT
J: TRBJ1-6; V: TRBV6-5; size: NA; D: NA; CDR3: CASSIQTGWNSPLHF; DNA: TGTGCCAGCAGTATTCAGACAGGATGGAATTCACCCCTCCACTTT
J: TRBJ2-1; V: TRBV14; size: NA; D: NA; CDR3: CASSQGLFYNEQFF; DNA: TGTGCCAGCAGCCAGGGACTTTTTTACAATGAGCAGTTCTTC
J: TRBJ2-5; V: TRBV5-4; size: NA; D: TRBD1; CDR3: CASSLDAGGQETQYF; DNA: TGTGCCAGCAGCTTGGATGCAGGGGGCCAAGAGACCCAGTACTTC
J: TRBJ2-1; V: TRBV29-1; size: NA; D: TRBD1; CDR3: CSVEAPDRGLHNEQFF; DNA: TGCAGCGTTGAAGCCCCAGACAGGGGGCTCCACAATGAGCAGTTCTTC
J: TRBJ1-1; V: TRBV5-1; size: NA; D: TRBD1; CDR3: CASSVYRGGTEAFF; DNA: TGCGCCAGCAGCGTGTACAGGGGCGGCACTGAAGCTTTCTTT
J: TRBJ2-3; V: TRBV9; size: NA; D: TRBD2; CDR3: CASSVGVAGEGTDTQYF; DNA: TGTGCCAGCAGCGTAGGGGTAGCGGGAGAGGGCACAGATACGCAGTATTTT
J: TRBJ2-1; V: TRBV5-4; size: NA; D: TRBD1; CDR3: CASSLAQGGMYNEQFF; DNA: TGTGCCAGCAGCTTGGCACAGGGGGGCATGTACAATGAGCAGTTCTTC
J: TRBJ2-2; V: TRBV6-1; size: few; D: NA; CDR3: CAIREANTGELFF; DNA: TGTGCCATTAGGGAGGCGAACACCGGGGAGCTGTTTTTT
J: TRBJ1-1; V: TRBV6-5; size: NA; D: NA; CDR3: CASSYRLTGRGTEAFF; DNA: TGTGCCAGCAGTTATCGCCTCACGGGGCGGGGGACTGAAGCTTTCTTT
J: TRBJ1-2; V: TRBV10-3; size: NA; D: NA; CDR3: CAISGGDYGYTF; DNA: TGTGCCATCAGTGGCGGGGACTATGGCTACACCTTC
J: TRBJ2-3; V: TRBV9; size: NA; D: TRBD2; CDR3: CASSPAPTSGGTDTQYF; DNA: TGTGCCAGCAGCCCTGCTCCGACTAGCGGGGGCACAGATACGCAGTATTTT
J: TRBJ1-3; V: TRBV2; size: large; D: NA; CDR3: CASSEGPGGRRGTIYF; DNA: TGTGCCAGCAGTGAAGGGCCGGGAGGGCGTAGGGGCACCATATATTTT
J: TRBJ2-7; V: TRBV6-5; size: NA; D: TRBD1; CDR3: CASSGEGAVGYEQYF; DNA: TGTGCCAGCAGTGGAGAGGGGGCTGTAGGCTACGAGCAGTACTTC
J: TRBJ2-6; V: TRBV5-1; size: NA; D: TRBD1; CDR3: CASSRRDRGASGANVLTF; DNA: TGCGCCAGCAGTCGAAGGGACAGGGGGGCCTCTGGGGCCAACGTCCTGACTTTC
J: TRBJ1-5; V: TRBV2; size: NA; D: NA; CDR3: CASRSDGGQPQHF; DNA: TGTGCCAGCAGGTCGGACGGGGGTCAGCCCCAGCATTTT
J: TRBJ1-4; V: TRBV11-2; size: NA; D: TRBD1; CDR3: CASSLAGGTTTNEKLFF; DNA: TGTGCCAGCAGCTTAGCAGGGGGTACAACAACTAATGAAAAACTGTTTTTT
J: TRBJ2-7; V: TRBV7-2; size: NA; D: TRBD2; CDR3: CASSLMGSGSYEQYF; DNA: TGTGCCAGCAGCTTAATGGGTAGCGGGAGCTACGAGCAGTACTTC
J: TRBJ1-1; V: TRBV5-1; size: NA; D: NA; CDR3: CASNLTGQGYTEAFF; DNA: TGCGCCAGCAACTTGACGGGCCAGGGCTACACTGAAGCTTTCTTT
J: TRBJ2-1; V: TRBV7-2; size: NA; D: TRBD2; CDR3: CASSLGTSGRRQFF; DNA: TGTGCCAGCAGCTTGGGGACTAGCGGGAGAAGGCAGTTCTTC
J: TRBJ1-2; V: TRBV7-2; size: NA; D: NA; CDR3: CASSLAQGNGYTF; DNA: TGTGCCAGCAGCTTAGCGCAGGGGAACGGCTACACCTTC
J: TRBJ1-2; V: TRBV6-5; size: NA; D: NA; CDR3: CASSYLRGGTNYGYTF; DNA: TGTGCCAGCAGTTACCTGCGGGGCGGTACTAACTATGGCTACACCTTC
J: TRBJ1-5; V: TRBV6-5; size: few; D: TRBD1; CDR3: CASSPTGGNQPQHF; DNA: TGTGCCAGCAGCCCAACAGGGGGCAATCAGCCCCAGCATTTT
J: TRBJ2-7; V: TRBV6-1; size: once; D: NA; CDR3: CASSEVFGSAYEQYF; DNA: TGTGCCAGCAGTGAAGTATTTGGCAGTGCATACGAGCAGTACTTC
J: TRBJ2-2; V: TRBV7-7; size: once; D: NA; CDR3: CASRPGTKGAGELFF; DNA: TGTGCTAGCAGGCCGGGGACAAAGGGTGCCGGGGAGCTGTTTTTT
J: TRBJ2-5; V: TRBV29-1; size: NA; D: NA; CDR3: CSVRARVRVETQYF; DNA: TGCAGCGTGAGAGCCAGGGTTCGCGTGGAGACCCAGTACTTC
J: TRBJ1-1; V: TRBV5-5; size: NA; D: NA; CDR3: CASSLGAYTEAFF; DNA: TGTGCCAGCAGCTTAGGGGCGTACACTGAAGCTTTCTTT
J: TRBJ2-1; V: TRBV14; size: NA; D: TRBD2; CDR3: CASSQLQREFNEQFF; DNA: TGTGCCAGCAGCCAACTTCAGCGGGAGTTTAATGAGCAGTTCTTC
J: TRBJ2-7; V: TRBV7-6; size: NA; D: NA; CDR3: CASSLGLGRNSYEQYF; DNA: TGTGCCAGCAGCTTAGGTCTCGGGAGAAACTCCTACGAGCAGTACTTC
J: TRBJ2-7; V: TRBV19; size: NA; D: NA; CDR3: CASGGTFGGEQYF; DNA: TGTGCCAGCGGAGGGACGTTCGGTGGCGAGCAGTACTTC
J: TRBJ2-3; V: TRBV29-1; size: NA; D: TRBD1; CDR3: CSVENPRDSKGPSTDTQYF; DNA: TGCAGCGTTGAAAATCCCCGGGACAGTAAGGGCCCTAGCACAGATACGCAGTATTTT
J: TRBJ2-4; V: TRBV11-2; size: NA; D: TRBD1; CDR3: CASSPPTGQGKNIQYF; DNA: TGTGCCAGCAGCCCTCCGACAGGGCAGGGCAAAAACATTCAGTACTTC